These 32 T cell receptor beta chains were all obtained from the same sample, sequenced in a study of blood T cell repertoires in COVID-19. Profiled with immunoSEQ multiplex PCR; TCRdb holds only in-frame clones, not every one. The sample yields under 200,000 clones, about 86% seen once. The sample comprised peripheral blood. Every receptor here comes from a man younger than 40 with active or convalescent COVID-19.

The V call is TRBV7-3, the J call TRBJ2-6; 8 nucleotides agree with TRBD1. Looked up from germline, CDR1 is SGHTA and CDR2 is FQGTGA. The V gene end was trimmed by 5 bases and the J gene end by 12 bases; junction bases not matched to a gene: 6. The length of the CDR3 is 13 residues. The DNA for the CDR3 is TGTGCCAGCAGCCCCGACAGGGGAAGCGTCCTGACTTTC. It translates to CASSPDRGSVLTF.

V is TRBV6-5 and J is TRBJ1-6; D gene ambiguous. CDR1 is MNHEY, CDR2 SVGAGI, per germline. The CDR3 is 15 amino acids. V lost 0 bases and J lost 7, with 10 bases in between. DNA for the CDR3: TGTGCCAGCAGTTACTCGACGGGGAACAATTCACCCCTCCACTTT. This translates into CASSYSTGNNSPLHF.

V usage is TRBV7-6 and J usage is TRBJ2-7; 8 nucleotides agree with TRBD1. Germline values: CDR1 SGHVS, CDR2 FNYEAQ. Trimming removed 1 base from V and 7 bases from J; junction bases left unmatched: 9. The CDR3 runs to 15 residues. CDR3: CASSLVSQGAGEQYF. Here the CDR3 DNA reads TGTGCCAGCAGCTTAGTTTCCCAGGGGGCGGGGGAGCAGTACTTC. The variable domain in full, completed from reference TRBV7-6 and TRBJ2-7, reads GAGVSQSPRYKVTKRGQDVALRCDPISGHVSLYWYRQALGQGPEFLTYFNYEAQQDKSGLPNDRFSAERPEGSISTLTIQRTEQRDSAMYRCASSLVSQGAGEQYFGPGTRLTVT.

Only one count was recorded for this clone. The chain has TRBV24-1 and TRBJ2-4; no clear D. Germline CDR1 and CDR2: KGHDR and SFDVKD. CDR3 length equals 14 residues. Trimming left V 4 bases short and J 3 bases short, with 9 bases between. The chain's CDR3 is CATSERHVKNIQYF. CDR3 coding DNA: TGTGCCACCAGTGAGAGACACGTCAAAAACATTCAGTACTTC.

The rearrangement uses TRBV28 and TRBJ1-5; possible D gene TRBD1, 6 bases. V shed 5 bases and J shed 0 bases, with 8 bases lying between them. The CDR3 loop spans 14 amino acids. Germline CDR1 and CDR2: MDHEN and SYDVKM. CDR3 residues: CASSRTDSNQPQHF. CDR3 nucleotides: TGTGCCAGCAGTAGGACAGATAGCAATCAGCCCCAGCATTTT.

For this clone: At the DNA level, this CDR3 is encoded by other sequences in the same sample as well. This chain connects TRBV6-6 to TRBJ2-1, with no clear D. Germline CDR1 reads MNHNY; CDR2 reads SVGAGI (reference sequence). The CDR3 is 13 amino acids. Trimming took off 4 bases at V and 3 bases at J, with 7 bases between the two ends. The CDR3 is CASSLTSYNEQFF. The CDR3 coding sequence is TGTGCCAGCAGTTTGACAAGCTACAATGAGCAGTTCTTC.

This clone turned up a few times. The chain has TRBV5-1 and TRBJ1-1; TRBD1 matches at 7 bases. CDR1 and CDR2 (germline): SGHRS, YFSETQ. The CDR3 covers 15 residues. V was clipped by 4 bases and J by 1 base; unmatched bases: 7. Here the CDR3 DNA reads TGCGCCAGCAGCCTCAGGACAGGCCCGAACACTGAAGCTTTCTTT. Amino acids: CASSLRTGPNTEAFF.

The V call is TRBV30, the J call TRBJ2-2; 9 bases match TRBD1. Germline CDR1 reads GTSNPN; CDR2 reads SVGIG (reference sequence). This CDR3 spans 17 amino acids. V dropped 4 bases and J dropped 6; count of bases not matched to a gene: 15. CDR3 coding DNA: TGTGCCTGGAACAGGGCCTACGGACAGGGGAGGGCCGGGGAGCTGTTTTTT. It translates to CAWNRAYGQGRAGELFF.

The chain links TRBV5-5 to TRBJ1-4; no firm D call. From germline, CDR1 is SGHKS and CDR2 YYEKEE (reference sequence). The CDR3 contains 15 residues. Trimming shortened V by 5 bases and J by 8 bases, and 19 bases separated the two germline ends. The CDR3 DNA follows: TGTGCCAGCAGTTCGTCTATTACGACTTGGGAAAAACTGTTTTTT. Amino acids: CASSSSITTWEKLFF.

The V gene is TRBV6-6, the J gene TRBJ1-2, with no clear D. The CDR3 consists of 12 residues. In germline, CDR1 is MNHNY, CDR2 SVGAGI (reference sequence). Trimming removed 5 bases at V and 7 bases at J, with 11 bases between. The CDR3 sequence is CASSPYGAGYTF. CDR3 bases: TGTGCCAGCAGTCCGTACGGTGCTGGCTACACCTTC.

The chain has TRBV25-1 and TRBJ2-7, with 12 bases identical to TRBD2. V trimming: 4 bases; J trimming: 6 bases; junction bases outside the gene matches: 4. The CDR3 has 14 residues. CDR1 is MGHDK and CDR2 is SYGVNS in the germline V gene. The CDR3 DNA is TGTGCCAGCAGTGTGACTAGCGGGAGAGCCGAGCAGTACTTC. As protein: CASSVTSGRAEQYF.

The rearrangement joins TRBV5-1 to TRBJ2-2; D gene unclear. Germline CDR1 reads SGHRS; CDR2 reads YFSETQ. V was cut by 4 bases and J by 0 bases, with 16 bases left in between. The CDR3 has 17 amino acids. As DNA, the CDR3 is TGCGCCAGCAGCCCCTCGGCAGGCTCCTCGAACACCGGGGAGCTGTTTTTT. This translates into CASSPSAGSSNTGELFF.

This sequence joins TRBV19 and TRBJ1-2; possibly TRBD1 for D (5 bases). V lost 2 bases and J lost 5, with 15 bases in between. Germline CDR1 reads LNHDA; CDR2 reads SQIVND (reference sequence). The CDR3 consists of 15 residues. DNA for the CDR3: TGTGCCAGTAGTATAATGAGTGTGACAGAGTATGGCTACACCTTC. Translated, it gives CASSIMSVTEYGYTF.

Here the CDR3 DNA reads TGTGCCTGGACTCCGACTAGCGGACAAGAGACCCAGTACTTC. The encoded protein is CAWTPTSGQETQYF. The rearrangement joins TRBV30 to TRBJ2-5; TRBD2 matches at 9 bases. The CDR3 sequence is 14 residues long. Germline lookup yields CDR1 GTSNPN and CDR2 SVGIG (reference sequence). V lost 4 bases, J lost 2 bases, and 5 bases stayed unmatched.

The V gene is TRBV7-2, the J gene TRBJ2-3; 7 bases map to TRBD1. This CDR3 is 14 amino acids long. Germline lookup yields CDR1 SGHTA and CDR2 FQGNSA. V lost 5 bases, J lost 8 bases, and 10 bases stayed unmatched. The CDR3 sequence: CASSARQGIGTQYF. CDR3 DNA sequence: TGTGCCAGCAGCGCCAGACAGGGTATTGGTACGCAGTATTTT.

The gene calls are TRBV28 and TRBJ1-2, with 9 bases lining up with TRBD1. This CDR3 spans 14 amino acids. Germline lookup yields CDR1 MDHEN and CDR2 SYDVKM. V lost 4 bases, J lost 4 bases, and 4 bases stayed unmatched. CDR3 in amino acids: CASSSLDRGYGYTF. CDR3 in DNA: TGTGCCAGCAGTTCCTTGGACAGGGGCTATGGCTACACCTTC.

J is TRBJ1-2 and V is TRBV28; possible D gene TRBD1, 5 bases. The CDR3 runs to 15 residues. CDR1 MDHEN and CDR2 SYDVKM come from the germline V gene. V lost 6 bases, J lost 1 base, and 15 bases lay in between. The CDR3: CASSGGQGLNYGYTF. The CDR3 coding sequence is TGTGCCAGCAGCGGGGGTCAGGGCCTTAACTATGGCTACACCTTC.

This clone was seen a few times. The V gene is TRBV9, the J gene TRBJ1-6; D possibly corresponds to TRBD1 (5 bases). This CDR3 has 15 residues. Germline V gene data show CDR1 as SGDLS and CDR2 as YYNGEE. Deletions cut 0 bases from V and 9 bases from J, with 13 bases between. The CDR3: CASSVDGRVGSPLHF. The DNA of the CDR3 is TGTGCCAGCAGCGTAGACGGCAGGGTGGGTTCACCCCTCCACTTT.

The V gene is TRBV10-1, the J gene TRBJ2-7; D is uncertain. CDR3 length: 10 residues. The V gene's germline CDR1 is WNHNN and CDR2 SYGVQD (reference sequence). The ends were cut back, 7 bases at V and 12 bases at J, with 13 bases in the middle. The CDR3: CASIEPRTYV. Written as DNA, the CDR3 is TGCGCCAGCATAGAACCGAGAACGTACGTC.

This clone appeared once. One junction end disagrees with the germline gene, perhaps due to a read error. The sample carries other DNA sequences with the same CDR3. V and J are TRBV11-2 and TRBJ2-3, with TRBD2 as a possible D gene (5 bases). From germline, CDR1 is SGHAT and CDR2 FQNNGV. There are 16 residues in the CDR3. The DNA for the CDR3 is TGTGCCAGCAGCTCCGGGGTAGGACCTCTCACAGATACGCAATATTTT. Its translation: CASSSGVGPLTDTQYF. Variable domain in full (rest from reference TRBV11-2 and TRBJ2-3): EAGVAQSPRYKIIEKRQSVAFWCNPISGHATLYWYQQILGQGPKLLIQFQNNGVVDDSQLPKDRFSAERLKGVDSTLKIQPAKLEDSAVYLCASSSGVGPLTDTQYFGPGTRLTVL.

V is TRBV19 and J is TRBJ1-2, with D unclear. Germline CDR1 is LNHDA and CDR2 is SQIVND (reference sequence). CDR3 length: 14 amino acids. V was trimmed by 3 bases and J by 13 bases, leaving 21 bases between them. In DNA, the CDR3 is TGTGCCAGTAGTATTGGGGAGGCCCCTTGGCCAGGCACCTTC. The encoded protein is CASSIGEAPWPGTF.

The CDR3 reads CASSSPGLGSNQPQHF. CDR3 nucleotide sequence: TGTGCCAGCAGTTCGCCGGGACTGGGGAGCAATCAGCCCCAGCATTTT. This rearrangement joins TRBV27 to TRBJ1-5, with D possibly being TRBD1 (5 bases). Trimming pared 4 bases from V and 1 base from J, leaving 14 bases between. The germline V gene has CDR1 MNHEY and CDR2 SMNVEV (reference sequence). The CDR3 consists of 16 residues.

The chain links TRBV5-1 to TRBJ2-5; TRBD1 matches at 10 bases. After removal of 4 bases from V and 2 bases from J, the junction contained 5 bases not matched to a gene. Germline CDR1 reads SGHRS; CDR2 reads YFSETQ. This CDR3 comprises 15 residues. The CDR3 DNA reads TGCGCCAGCAGCCAGGGGGGACAGGGGCAAGAGACCCAGTACTTC. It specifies CASSQGGQGQETQYF.

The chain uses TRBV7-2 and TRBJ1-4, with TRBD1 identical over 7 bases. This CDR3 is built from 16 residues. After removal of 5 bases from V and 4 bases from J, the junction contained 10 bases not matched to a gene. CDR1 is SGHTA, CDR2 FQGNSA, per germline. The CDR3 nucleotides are TGTGCCAGCAGCGTCCCCTACAGGGGAGATAATGAAAAACTGTTTTTT. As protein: CASSVPYRGDNEKLFF.

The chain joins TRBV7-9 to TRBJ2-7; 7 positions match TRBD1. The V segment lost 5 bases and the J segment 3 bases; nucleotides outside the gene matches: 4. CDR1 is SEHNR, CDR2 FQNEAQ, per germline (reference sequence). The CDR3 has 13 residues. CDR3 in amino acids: CASSIRQGYEQYF. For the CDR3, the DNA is TGTGCCAGCAGCATAAGACAGGGCTACGAGCAGTACTTC.

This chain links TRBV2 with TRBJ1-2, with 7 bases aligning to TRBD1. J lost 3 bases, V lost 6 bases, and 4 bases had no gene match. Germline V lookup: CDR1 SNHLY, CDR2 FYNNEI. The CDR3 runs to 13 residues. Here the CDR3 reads CASRGTGDYGYTF. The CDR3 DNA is TGTGCCAGCAGGGGTACAGGGGACTATGGCTACACCTTC.

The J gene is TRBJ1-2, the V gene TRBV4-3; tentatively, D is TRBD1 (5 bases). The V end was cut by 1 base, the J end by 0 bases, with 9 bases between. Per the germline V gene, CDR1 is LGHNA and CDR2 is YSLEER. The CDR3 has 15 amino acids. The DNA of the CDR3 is TGCGCCAGCAGCCAAGGAGTGACAGCTAACTATGGCTACACCTTC. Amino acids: CASSQGVTANYGYTF.

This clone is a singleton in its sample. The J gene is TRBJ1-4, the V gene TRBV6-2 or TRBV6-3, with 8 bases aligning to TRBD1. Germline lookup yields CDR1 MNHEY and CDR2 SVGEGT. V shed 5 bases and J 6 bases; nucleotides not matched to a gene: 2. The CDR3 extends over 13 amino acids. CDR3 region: CASSRTGYEKLFF. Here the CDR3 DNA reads TGTGCCAGCAGTAGGACAGGGTATGAAAAACTGTTTTTT.

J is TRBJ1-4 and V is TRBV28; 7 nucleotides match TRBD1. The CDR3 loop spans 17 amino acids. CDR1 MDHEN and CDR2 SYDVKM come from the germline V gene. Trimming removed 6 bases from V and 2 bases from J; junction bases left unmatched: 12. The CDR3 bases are TGTGCCAGCAGATCCGGGACAGCTCCGGCGACTAATGAAAAACTGTTTTTT. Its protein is CASRSGTAPATNEKLFF.

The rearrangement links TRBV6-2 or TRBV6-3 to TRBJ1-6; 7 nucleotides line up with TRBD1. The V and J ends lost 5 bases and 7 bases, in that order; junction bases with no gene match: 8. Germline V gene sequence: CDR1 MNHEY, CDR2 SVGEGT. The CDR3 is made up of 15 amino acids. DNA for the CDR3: TGTGCCAGCAGTCCCCCCGGGACAGCCAATTCACCCCTCCACTTT. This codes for CASSPPGTANSPLHF.

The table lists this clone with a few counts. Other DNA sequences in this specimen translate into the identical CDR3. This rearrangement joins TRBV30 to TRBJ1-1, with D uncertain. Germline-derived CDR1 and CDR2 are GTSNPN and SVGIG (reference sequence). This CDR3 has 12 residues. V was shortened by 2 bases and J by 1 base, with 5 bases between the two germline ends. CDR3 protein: CAWSRSNTEAFF. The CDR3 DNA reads TGTGCCTGGAGTCGGTCGAACACTGAAGCTTTCTTT.

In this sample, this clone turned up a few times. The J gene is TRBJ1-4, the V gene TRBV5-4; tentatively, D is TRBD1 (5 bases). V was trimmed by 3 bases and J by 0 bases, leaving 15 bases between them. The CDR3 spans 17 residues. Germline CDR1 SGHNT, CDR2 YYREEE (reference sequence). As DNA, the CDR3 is TGTGCCAGCAGCTCCGGGGGGACGGCTGCAACTAATGAAAAACTGTTTTTT. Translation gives CASSSGGTAATNEKLFF.